The 26 T cell receptor beta chains below all came from one sample that was sequenced in a study of shared clonotypes between healthy human individuals. Sequencing was performed with immunoSEQ multiplex PCR; in TCRdb, only in-frame clones are kept and a portion is missing. The table includes 550,000 to 850,000 clones, under 80% detected once. The sample comprised memory CD4+ T cells sorted from blood. The sample's subset: CD45RA-negative fraction. Receptor source: a woman aged 25 to 39 in good health.

This clone was observed a handful of times. V usage is TRBV18 and J usage is TRBJ2-1; D remains ambiguous. Trimming left V 4 bases short and J 9 bases short, with 13 bases between. The CDR3 contains 13 residues. Looked up from germline, CDR1 is KGHSH and CDR2 is LQKENI. CDR3 amino acids: CASSLESMGEQFF. The CDR3 DNA follows: TGTGCCAGCTCACTAGAATCCATGGGTGAGCAGTTCTTC.

This clone was detected many times. The V and J genes are TRBV2 and TRBJ2-3; 9 bases line up with TRBD1. This CDR3 contains 15 residues. The ends lost 5 bases at V and 3 bases at J; junction bases unmatched: 6. Germline V CDR1 and CDR2: SNHLY, FYNNEI. CDR3 region: CASSLGTGNTDTQYF. The CDR3 nucleotides read TGTGCCAGCAGTCTGGGGACAGGGAATACAGATACGCAGTATTTT.

This chain uses TRBV6-6 with TRBJ1-1, with 7 bases lining up with TRBD1. Trimming at V came to 6 bases and at J to 0 bases, leaving 7 bases not matched to a gene. Germline values: CDR1 MNHNY, CDR2 SVGAGI (reference sequence). This CDR3 has 15 residues. CDR3 in amino acids: CASRSLTGVNTEAFF. The CDR3 DNA sequence: TGTGCCAGCAGGTCTCTAACAGGGGTGAACACTGAAGCTTTCTTT.

This chain connects TRBV27 to TRBJ2-7; no firm D call. The CDR3 consists of 15 residues. CDR1 MNHEY and CDR2 SMNVEV come from the germline V gene (reference sequence). Trimming removed 5 bases from V and 1 base from J, with 15 bases in between. CDR3 residues: CASSPEKGSSYEQYF. The CDR3 DNA reads as TGTGCCAGCAGTCCCGAGAAGGGTAGTTCCTACGAGCAGTACTTC.

This clone was observed a few times. The chain has TRBV5-1 and TRBJ1-2; D unclear. The germline gives CDR1 SGHRS, CDR2 YFSETQ. The CDR3 length is 16 residues. V lost 0 bases to trimming and J lost 4 bases, with 16 bases between them. CDR3 sequence: CASSLAAAGETYGYTF. In DNA form, the CDR3 reads TGCGCCAGCAGCTTGGCCGCGGCAGGAGAAACCTATGGCTACACCTTC.

The V call is TRBV25-1, the J call TRBJ2-1, with D possibly being TRBD1 (6 bases). Trimming stripped 1 base from V and 3 bases from J, with 13 bases between. Germline loops: CDR1 MGHDK, CDR2 SYGVNS. The length of the CDR3 is 16 residues. The CDR3 region is CASSEFGRGDYNEQFF. DNA of the CDR3: TGTGCCAGCAGTGAATTCGGCAGGGGAGACTACAATGAGCAGTTCTTC.

The V and J genes are TRBV28 and TRBJ2-7; the D gene is possibly TRBD2 (7 bases). The germline gives CDR1 MDHEN, CDR2 SYDVKM. The CDR3 contains 15 residues. V was pared by 4 bases and J by 4 bases, with 17 bases between. The CDR3 here is CASSWGAAGQYEQYF. DNA of the CDR3: TGTGCCAGCAGTTGGGGCGCAGCGGGACAATACGAGCAGTACTTC. Complete variable domain (other parts from reference TRBV28 and TRBJ2-7): DVKVTQSSRYLVKRTGEKVFLECVQDMDHENMFWYRQDPGLGLRLIYFSYDVKMKEKGDIPEGYSVSREKKERFSLILESASTNQTSMYLCASSWGAAGQYEQYFGPGTRLTVT.

The chain employs TRBV9 and TRBJ1-4, with 11 bases lining up with TRBD1. This CDR3 comprises 17 residues. The V gene end was trimmed by 4 bases and the J gene end by 4 bases; junction bases not matched to a gene: 9. The V gene's germline CDR1 is SGDLS and CDR2 YYNGEE. CDR3 sequence reads: CASSPRTGGLVNEKLFF. As DNA, the CDR3 is TGTGCCAGCAGCCCCCGGACAGGGGGCTTGGTTAATGAAAAACTGTTTTTT.

The gene calls are TRBV2 and TRBJ1-2, with 8 bases that match TRBD1. The CDR3 is made up of 12 amino acids. The V gene end was trimmed by 5 bases and the J gene end by 8 bases; junction bases not matched to a gene: 4. Germline V gene lookup returns CDR1 SNHLY and CDR2 FYNNEI. DNA for the CDR3: TGTGCCAGCAGTACCAGGGGGCGCGGCTACACCTTC. Amino acids: CASSTRGRGYTF.

The CDR3 here is CASRAGARNYGYTF. DNA of the CDR3: TGTGCCAGCAGGGCAGGGGCGCGAAACTATGGCTACACCTTC. V usage is TRBV6-6 and J usage is TRBJ1-2, with D perhaps matching TRBD1 (6 bases). Germline CDR1 is MNHNY and CDR2 is SVGAGI (reference sequence). The CDR3 is 14 amino acids. The ends were cut back, 6 bases at V and 2 bases at J, with 13 bases in the middle.

The chain links TRBV6-5 to TRBJ2-4, with a tentative D call TRBD2 (5 bases). The CDR3 extends over 14 amino acids. Per the germline V gene, CDR1 is MNHEY and CDR2 is SVGAGI. V was cut by 8 bases and J by 4 bases, with 15 bases left in between. The CDR3 DNA reads as TGTGCCAGCCGGGGTGATAGACGGAAAAACATTCAGTACTTC. Its protein is CASRGDRRKNIQYF.

Concerning this clone: Other DNA sequences in this sample translate to the same CDR3. This rearrangement joins TRBV7-2 to TRBJ2-7; no firm D call. CDR1 is SGHTA and CDR2 is FQGNSA in the germline V gene. CDR3 length: 13 residues. Trimming took off 2 bases at V and 2 bases at J, with 7 bases between the two ends. The CDR3 region has the DNA TGTGCCAGCAGCTTAAACGGACCCTACGAGCAGTACTTC. Its protein is CASSLNGPYEQYF.

V is TRBV18 and J is TRBJ2-3; D not resolved. Looked up from germline, CDR1 is KGHSH and CDR2 is LQKENI. V was pared by 6 bases and J by 0 bases, with 7 bases between. The CDR3 length is 13 residues. The CDR3 DNA reads as TGTGCCAGCTCCCAACAAAGCACAGATACGCAGTATTTT. Its translation: CASSQQSTDTQYF.

The rearrangement joins TRBV5-1 to TRBJ2-3, with D possibly being TRBD1 or TRBD2 (5 bases each). In germline, CDR1 is SGHRS, CDR2 YFSETQ. There are 15 residues in the CDR3. V was clipped by 5 bases and J by 3 bases, with 16 bases between them. The CDR3 reads CASRTLEGWTDTQYF. DNA for the CDR3: TGCGCCAGCAGGACTCTTGAGGGGTGGACAGATACGCAGTATTTT.

CDR3 region: CSGSGRATQYF. The CDR3 DNA follows: TGCAGCGGAAGCGGGAGAGCGACGCAGTATTTT. The gene calls are TRBV29-1 and TRBJ2-3, with 8 positions matching TRBD2. The CDR3 consists of 11 residues. From germline, CDR1 is SQVTM and CDR2 ANQGSEA. The junction had 6 bases not matched to a gene; V was cut back by 7 bases and J by 9 bases.

The chain recombines TRBV6-5 with TRBJ2-1; D might be TRBD1 (6 bases). The CDR3 consists of 15 residues. The V end was cut by 6 bases, the J end by 8 bases, with 20 bases between. CDR1 MNHEY and CDR2 SVGAGI come from the germline V gene. CDR3 amino acids: CASSRTGMVSHEQFF. The CDR3 region has the DNA TGTGCCAGCAGCCGTACAGGGATGGTGTCGCATGAGCAGTTCTTC.

The V call is TRBV4-2, the J call TRBJ2-1; 10 bases are shared with TRBD2. Germline trimming cut 1 base from V and 7 bases from J; bases unmatched to any gene: 10. CDR1 LGHNA and CDR2 YNFKEQ come from the germline V gene. The CDR3 runs 17 residues. The DNA of the CDR3 is TGTGCCAGCAGCCAAGGTTTAAGCGGGAGGGCCGGGAATGAGCAGTTCTTC. It encodes CASSQGLSGRAGNEQFF.

As regards this clone: Only one base separates this from a far larger clonotype, so it likely reflects a read error. The same CDR3 also results from other DNA sequences found in this sample. This chain uses TRBV7-2 with TRBJ2-7; D may be TRBD1 (5 bases). The CDR3 totals 13 residues. Germline V gene lookup returns CDR1 SGHTA and CDR2 FQGNSA. V was shortened by 6 bases and J by 5 bases, with 14 bases between the two germline ends. CDR3 in DNA: TGTGCCAGCAGTTTCACTGGGGCCCACGAGCAGTACTTC. Its protein is CASSFTGAHEQYF.

With respect to this clone: One end of the junction fails to match germline, which may point to a read error. V usage is TRBV7-2 and J usage is TRBJ1-1; no definite D call. CDR1 is SGHTA, CDR2 FQGNSA, per germline. The length of the CDR3 is 15 residues. CDR3 protein: CASSLGRFMNTEAFF. In nucleotides, the CDR3 is TGTGCCAGCAGTTTAGGACGTTTCATGAACACTGAAGCTTTCTTT. Drawing the rest from reference TRBV7-2 and TRBJ1-1, the complete variable domain is GAGVSQSPSNKVTEKGKDVELRCDPISGHTALYWYRQSLGQGLEFLIYFQGNSAPDKSGLPSDRFSAERTGGSVSTLTIQRTQQEDSAVYLCASSLGRFMNTEAFFGQGTRLTVV.

This clone occurred many times. This chain links TRBV11-3 with TRBJ2-7; possibly TRBD2 for D (5 bases). V lost 1 base and J lost 6, with 13 bases in between. The CDR3 has 14 amino acids. Germline V gene lookup returns CDR1 SGHNT and CDR2 YENEEA. The CDR3 loop is CASSLVLASTEQYF. The CDR3 DNA sequence: TGTGCCAGCAGCTTAGTGTTGGCTAGCACCGAGCAGTACTTC.

In DNA, the CDR3 is TGTGCCAGCAGCTTACCCTGGCAGGGGGCCTACGAGCAGTACTTC. This encodes CASSLPWQGAYEQYF. The V call is TRBV11-2, the J call TRBJ2-7; TRBD1 matches 7 bases. The germline V gene has CDR1 SGHAT and CDR2 FQNNGV. The CDR3 has 15 amino acids. After removal of 2 bases from V and 2 bases from J, the junction contained 6 bases not matched to a gene.

This clone turned up a few times. The rearrangement links TRBV7-2 to TRBJ1-5; D may be TRBD1 (5 bases). Germline V CDR1 and CDR2: SGHTA, FQGNSA. V lost 0 bases, J lost 5 bases, and 5 bases lay in between. This CDR3 is 13 amino acids long. The CDR3 protein is CASSLAGDQPQHF. DNA of the CDR3: TGTGCCAGCAGCTTAGCAGGGGATCAGCCCCAGCATTTT.

The chain links TRBV30 to TRBJ1-1, with D maybe TRBD1 (6 bases). Between the trimmed V and J ends, which lost 0 bases and 5 bases, there was a span of 16 bases. This CDR3 spans 15 amino acids. CDR1 is GTSNPN, CDR2 SVGIG, per germline (reference sequence). Here the CDR3 DNA reads TGTGCCTGGAGTGTAGGTTCGGGGGGCGGAACTGAAGCTTTCTTT. Amino acid sequence: CAWSVGSGGGTEAFF.

The V and J genes are TRBV27 and TRBJ2-5; 11 bases match TRBD1. Trimming at V came to 6 bases and at J to 1 base, leaving 4 bases not matched to a gene. Germline V gene data show CDR1 as MNHEY and CDR2 as SMNVEV (reference sequence). The CDR3 extends over 15 amino acids. The CDR3 DNA sequence: TGTGCCAGCAGAATCGGACAGGGGGCCCAAGAGACCCAGTACTTC. Protein: CASRIGQGAQETQYF.

CDR3 bases: TGTGCCAGCAGCAAAGCCCCTTGTGGTGGGTTACTACAAGAGACCCAGTACTTC. This translates into CASSKAPCGGLLQETQYF. The V call is TRBV21-1, the J call TRBJ2-5; no check of the table's D call, TRBD2, against the DNA was made. TRBV21-1 is assigned pseudogene status. This CDR3 comprises 18 residues.

The J gene is TRBJ2-7, the V gene TRBV28; TRBD1 agrees at 11 bases. The CDR3 contains 16 residues. Germline CDR1 MDHEN, CDR2 SYDVKM. Trimming removed 7 bases from V and 6 bases from J; junction bases left unmatched: 14. The CDR3 loop is CASNLGDRGSVGEQYF. The CDR3 region has the DNA TGTGCCAGCAACCTAGGGGACAGGGGGTCGGTCGGCGAGCAGTACTTC.